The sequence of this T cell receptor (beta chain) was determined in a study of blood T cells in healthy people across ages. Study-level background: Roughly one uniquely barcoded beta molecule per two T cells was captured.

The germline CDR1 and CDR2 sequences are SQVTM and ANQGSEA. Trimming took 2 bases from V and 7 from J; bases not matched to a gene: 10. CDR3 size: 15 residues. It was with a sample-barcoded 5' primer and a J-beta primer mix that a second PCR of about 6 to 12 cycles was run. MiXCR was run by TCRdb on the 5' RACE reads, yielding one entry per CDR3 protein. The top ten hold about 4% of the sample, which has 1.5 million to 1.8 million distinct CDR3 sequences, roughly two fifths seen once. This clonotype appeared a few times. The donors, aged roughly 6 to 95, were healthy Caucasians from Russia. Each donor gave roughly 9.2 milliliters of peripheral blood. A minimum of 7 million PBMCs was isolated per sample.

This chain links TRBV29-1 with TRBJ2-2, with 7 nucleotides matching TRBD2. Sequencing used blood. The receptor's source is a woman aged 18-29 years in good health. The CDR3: CSVEILAVRGGELFF. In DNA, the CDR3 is TGCAGCGTTGAAATCCTAGCGGTCCGGGGCGGGGAGCTGTTTTTT.